This is a list of T cell receptor beta chains from one sample in a study of OX40 agonist ivuxolimab in advanced cancers. Data came from immunoSEQ multiplex PCR; TCRdb stores just in-frame clones and leaves some out. The table includes about 59,000 clones, over 75% detected once. The sample here was CD4+ or CD8+ T cells sorted from blood, taken in a trial of the OX40 agonist ivuxolimab. All receptors derive from an adult with an advanced solid tumor such as melanoma, head and neck, liver or kidney cancer. Both conserved end residues are part of each CDR3. The order of the fields is clone size, CDR3 length, D gene, V gene, J gene, CDR3 protein, CDR3 DNA. The D gene is left open where the match is weak. Clone size is given for some rows only: seen once, a few or many times, or a class if the clone is expanded.

>NA|15|TRBD1|TRBV25-1|TRBJ2-7
CASSDARDSLHEQYF
TGTGCCAGCAGTGATGCTCGGGACAGCCTTCACGAGCAGTACTTC
>NA|15|NA|TRBV7-2|TRBJ2-5
CASSLGGVIQETQYF
TGTGCCAGCAGCTTAGGGGGGGTGATCCAAGAGACCCAGTACTTC
>NA|15|NA|TRBV7-7|TRBJ2-1
CASSEGIGWANEQFF
TGTGCTAGCAGTGAGGGTATCGGCTGGGCGAATGAGCAGTTCTTC
>NA|14|NA|TRBV6-4|TRBJ1-6
CAGVRAPYNSPLHF
TGTGCCGGGGTCCGGGCTCCCTATAATTCACCCCTCCACTTT
>NA|14|NA|TRBV11-2|TRBJ1-1
CASSKDRTVPEAFF
TGTGCCAGCAGCAAAGACAGGACAGTCCCTGAAGCTTTCTTT
>NA|13|NA|TRBV29-1|TRBJ1-4
CSVGEGRWEKLFF
TGCAGCGTTGGGGAGGGTAGGTGGGAAAAACTGTTTTTT
>NA|15|TRBD1|TRBV5-1|TRBJ2-3
CASSLGDRRTDTQYF
TGCGCCAGCAGCTTGGGGGACAGACGCACAGATACGCAGTATTTT
>NA|13|NA|TRBV28|TRBJ2-7
CASGAEIPYEQYF
TGTGCCAGCGGAGCGGAGATACCTTACGAGCAGTACTTC
>few|12|NA|TRBV28|TRBJ1-2
CASSRNNYGYTF
TGTGCCAGCAGCCGGAACAACTATGGCTACACCTTC
>NA|12|NA|TRBV6-5|TRBJ2-1
CASSRTLEEQFF
TGTGCCAGCAGTCGGACACTCGAGGAGCAGTTCTTC
>once|11|NA|TRBV5-1|TRBJ2-5
CASSFFETQYF
TGCGCCAGCAGCTTTTTCGAGACCCAGTACTTC
>NA|13|TRBD1|TRBV7-2|TRBJ1-2
CASSARDRSGYTF
TGTGCCAGCAGCGCCCGGGACAGATCTGGCTACACCTTC
>NA|16|NA|TRBV18|TRBJ1-5
CASSPSGFVGDQPQHF
TGTGCCAGCTCACCATCAGGATTCGTGGGAGATCAGCCCCAGCATTTT
>NA|18|NA|TRBV30|TRBJ2-7
CAWSSPGRGSFRNNEQYF
TGTGCCTGGAGTTCCCCAGGGAGGGGGAGCTTTAGAAACAACGAGCAGTACTTC
>NA|12|NA|TRBV2|TRBJ2-3
CASSEEGDTQYF
TGTGCCAGCAGTGAAGAGGGAGATACGCAGTATTTT
>NA|16|TRBD2|TRBV4-1|TRBJ2-1
CASSHRLAGSDNEQFF
TGCGCCAGCAGCCATCGACTAGCGGGATCTGACAATGAGCAGTTCTTC
>NA|15|TRBD1|TRBV5-1|TRBJ2-7
CASSYPGTDPSEQYF
TGCGCCAGCAGCTACCCCGGGACAGACCCTTCCGAGCAGTACTTC
>NA|12|NA|TRBV28|TRBJ2-1
CASSLIGDEQFF
TGTGCCAGCAGTTTAATAGGAGATGAGCAGTTCTTC
>NA|14|NA|TRBV7-2|TRBJ2-7
CASSYSVQSYEQYF
TGTGCCAGCAGCTACTCGGTACAGAGCTACGAGCAGTACTTC
>NA|15|TRBD2|TRBV6-5|TRBJ2-2
CASSREGGYTGELFF
TGTGCCAGCAGTCGCGAGGGAGGGTACACCGGGGAGCTGTTTTTT
>few|12|NA|TRBV19|TRBJ1-2
CASSVRNYGYTF
TGTGCCAGTAGTGTGAGGAACTATGGCTACACCTTC
>NA|14|TRBD1|TRBV2|TRBJ2-5
CASREDRTEETQYF
TGTGCCAGCAGAGAGGACAGGACTGAAGAGACCCAGTACTTC
>NA|14|NA|TRBV5-1|TRBJ1-5
CASSPTLGDQPQHF
TGCGCCAGCAGCCCCACTCTTGGTGATCAGCCCCAGCATTTT
>NA|16|TRBD2|TRBV19|TRBJ2-5
CASSVGLLAAQETQYF
TGTGCCAGTAGTGTGGGATTACTAGCGGCCCAAGAGACCCAGTACTTC
>NA|13|NA|TRBV19|TRBJ1-2
CASKEGTDYGYTF
TGTGCCAGTAAAGAGGGGACTGACTATGGCTACACCTTC
>once|15|NA|TRBV5-1|TRBJ2-3
CASSLQGGRADTQYF
TGCGCCAGCAGCCTCCAGGGGGGGAGGGCAGATACGCAGTATTTT
>NA|14|NA|TRBV10-3|TRBJ2-5
CATSRGGGVETQYF
TGTGCCACCTCCCGCGGGGGCGGGGTAGAGACCCAGTACTTC
>NA|15|NA|TRBV10-3|TRBJ2-3
CAISESVGRSDTQYF
TGTGCCATCAGTGAGTCAGTGGGTCGCTCAGATACGCAGTATTTT
>once|12|NA|TRBV18|TRBJ2-7
CASSTSRDEQYF
TGTGCCAGCTCAACGTCCCGGGACGAGCAGTACTTC
>NA|16|TRBD1|TRBV27|TRBJ2-7
CASSSRARQGTSEQYF
TGTGCCAGCAGTTCCCGGGCCCGACAGGGGACGAGCGAGCAGTACTTC